This T cell receptor beta chain was identified in a study of regulatory T cells in long-lasting Graves disease. Sequencing libraries for TCR beta were prepared with iRepertoire HTBI primers and Arm-PCR of CDR3 regions. MiXCR, run by TCRdb on the multiplex PCR reads, gives a single entry per CDR3 protein. The repertoire has roughly 380,000 distinct CDR3 sequences, 15% to 20% of them found once; the top ten carry about 27%. In regard to this clonotype: Its antigen is still unknown.

Study-wide findings and caveats: Newly diagnosed disease favored TRBV20-1 and TRBJ2-1 over persistent disease.

Time point here: newly diagnosed GD, antithyroid drugs for less than 3 months. The TCR library used RNA extracted from PBMCs. Trimming took 1 base from V and 3 from J; bases not matched to a gene: 3. Germline values: CDR1 SGDLS, CDR2 YYNGEE. The CDR3 sequence is 15 residues long. These sequences were also reported in another study, on T cells in Graves' hyperthyroidism and ophthalmopathy. As reported in that work: Model output signaled ophthalmopathy a median 6.5 months ahead of onset.

The V and J genes are TRBV9 and TRBJ2-3, with 9 nucleotides matching TRBD1. The sequence derives from a man aged 40-50 years with Graves disease. The sample in question was peripheral blood mononuclear cells (PBMCs), obtained at new diagnosis, from a patient treated with antithyroid drugs. The CDR3 DNA reads as TGTGCCAGCAGCGTAACAGGGGGCGGGACAGATACGCAGTATTTT. This translates into CASSVTGGGTDTQYF.